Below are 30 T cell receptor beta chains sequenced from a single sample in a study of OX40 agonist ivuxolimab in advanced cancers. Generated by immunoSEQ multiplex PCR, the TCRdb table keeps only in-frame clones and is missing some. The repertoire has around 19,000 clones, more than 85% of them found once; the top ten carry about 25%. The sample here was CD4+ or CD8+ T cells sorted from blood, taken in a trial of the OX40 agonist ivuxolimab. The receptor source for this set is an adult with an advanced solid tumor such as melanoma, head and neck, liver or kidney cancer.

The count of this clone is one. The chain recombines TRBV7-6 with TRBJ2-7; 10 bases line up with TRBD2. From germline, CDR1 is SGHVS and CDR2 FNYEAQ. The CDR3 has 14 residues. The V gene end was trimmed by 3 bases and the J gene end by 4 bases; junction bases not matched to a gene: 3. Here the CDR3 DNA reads TGTGCCAGCAGCTTCGGTAGCGGGGGGTACGAGCAGTACTTC. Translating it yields CASSFGSGGYEQYF.

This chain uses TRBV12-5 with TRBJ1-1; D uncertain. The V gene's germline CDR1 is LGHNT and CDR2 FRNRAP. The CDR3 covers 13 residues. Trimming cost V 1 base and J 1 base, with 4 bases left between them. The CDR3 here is CASGLAQNTEAFF. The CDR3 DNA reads TGTGCTAGTGGTTTGGCCCAGAACACTGAAGCTTTCTTT.

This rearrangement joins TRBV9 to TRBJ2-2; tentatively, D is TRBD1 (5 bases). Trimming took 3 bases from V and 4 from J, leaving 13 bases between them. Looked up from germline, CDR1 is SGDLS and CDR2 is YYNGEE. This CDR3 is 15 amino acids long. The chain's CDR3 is CASSALAGSTGELFF. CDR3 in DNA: TGTGCCAGCAGCGCTCTCGCAGGGTCCACCGGGGAGCTGTTTTTT.

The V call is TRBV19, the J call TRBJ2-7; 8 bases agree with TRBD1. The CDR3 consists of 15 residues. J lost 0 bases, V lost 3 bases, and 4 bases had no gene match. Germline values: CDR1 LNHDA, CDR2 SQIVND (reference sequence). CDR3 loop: CASSMGQASSYEQYF. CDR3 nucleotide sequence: TGTGCCAGTAGTATGGGACAGGCGAGCTCCTACGAGCAGTACTTC.

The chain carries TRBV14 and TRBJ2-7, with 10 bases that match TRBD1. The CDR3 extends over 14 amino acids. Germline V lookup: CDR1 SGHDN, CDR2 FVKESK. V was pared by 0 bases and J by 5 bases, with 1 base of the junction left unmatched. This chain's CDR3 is CASSQDGTGDEQYF. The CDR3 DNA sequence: TGTGCCAGCAGCCAAGATGGGACAGGGGACGAGCAGTACTTC.

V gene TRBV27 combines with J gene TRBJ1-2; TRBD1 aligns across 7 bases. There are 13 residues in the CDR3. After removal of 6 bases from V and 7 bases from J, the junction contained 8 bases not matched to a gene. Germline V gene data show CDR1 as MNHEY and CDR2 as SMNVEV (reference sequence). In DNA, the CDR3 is TGTGCCAGCAGCTTACAGGGGACGGGTGGCTACACCTTC. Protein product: CASSLQGTGGYTF.

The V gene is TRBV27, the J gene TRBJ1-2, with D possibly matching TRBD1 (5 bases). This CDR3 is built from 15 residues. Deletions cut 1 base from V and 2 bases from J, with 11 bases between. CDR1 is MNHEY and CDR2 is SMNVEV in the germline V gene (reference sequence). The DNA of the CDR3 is TGTGCCAGCAGTTTATTGGGGCAGGGAAACTATGGCTACACCTTC. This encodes CASSLLGQGNYGYTF.

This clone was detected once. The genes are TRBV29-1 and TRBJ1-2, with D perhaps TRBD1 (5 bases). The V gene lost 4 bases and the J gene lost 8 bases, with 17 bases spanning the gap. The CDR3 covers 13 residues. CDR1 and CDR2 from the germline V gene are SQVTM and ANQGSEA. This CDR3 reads CSVVRLQGRGYTF. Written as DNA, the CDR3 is TGCAGCGTTGTAAGGCTCCAGGGCCGGGGCTACACCTTC.

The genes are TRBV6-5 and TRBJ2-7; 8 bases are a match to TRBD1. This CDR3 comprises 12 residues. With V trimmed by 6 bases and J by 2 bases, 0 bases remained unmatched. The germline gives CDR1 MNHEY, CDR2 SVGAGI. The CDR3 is CASRTGAYEQYF. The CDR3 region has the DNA TGTGCCAGCAGGACAGGGGCCTACGAGCAGTACTTC.

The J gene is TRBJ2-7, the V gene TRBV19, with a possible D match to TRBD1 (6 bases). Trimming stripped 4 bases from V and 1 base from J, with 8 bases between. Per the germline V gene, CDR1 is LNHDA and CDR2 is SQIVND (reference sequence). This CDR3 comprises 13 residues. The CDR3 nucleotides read TGTGCCAGTAGTACAGGGGTATCCTACGAGCAGTACTTC. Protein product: CASSTGVSYEQYF.

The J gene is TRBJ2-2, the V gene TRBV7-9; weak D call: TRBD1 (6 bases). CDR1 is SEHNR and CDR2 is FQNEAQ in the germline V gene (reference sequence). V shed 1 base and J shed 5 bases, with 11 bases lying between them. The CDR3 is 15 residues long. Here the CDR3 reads CASSLEPGQTGELFF. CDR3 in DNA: TGTGCCAGCAGCTTAGAGCCGGGACAAACCGGGGAGCTGTTTTTT.

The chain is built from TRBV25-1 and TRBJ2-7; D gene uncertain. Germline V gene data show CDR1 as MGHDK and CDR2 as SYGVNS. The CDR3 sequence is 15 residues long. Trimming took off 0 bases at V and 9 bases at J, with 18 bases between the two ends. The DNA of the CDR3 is TGTGCCAGCAGTGAATACCGTGGACCTCAGGCTAGGCAGTACTTC. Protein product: CASSEYRGPQARQYF.

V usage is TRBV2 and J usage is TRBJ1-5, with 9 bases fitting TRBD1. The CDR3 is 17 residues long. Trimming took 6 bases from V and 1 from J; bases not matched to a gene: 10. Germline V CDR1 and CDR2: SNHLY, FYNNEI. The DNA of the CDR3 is TGTGCCAGCAGGATGGGACAGGGTTTAATGAGCAATCAGCCCCAGCATTTT. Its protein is CASRMGQGLMSNQPQHF.

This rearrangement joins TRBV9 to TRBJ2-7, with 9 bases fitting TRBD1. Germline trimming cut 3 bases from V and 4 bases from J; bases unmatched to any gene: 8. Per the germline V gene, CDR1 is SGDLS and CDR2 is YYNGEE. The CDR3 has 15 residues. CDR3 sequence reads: CASSASGQGSYEQYF. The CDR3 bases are TGTGCCAGCAGCGCGTCAGGACAGGGGTCTTACGAGCAGTACTTC.

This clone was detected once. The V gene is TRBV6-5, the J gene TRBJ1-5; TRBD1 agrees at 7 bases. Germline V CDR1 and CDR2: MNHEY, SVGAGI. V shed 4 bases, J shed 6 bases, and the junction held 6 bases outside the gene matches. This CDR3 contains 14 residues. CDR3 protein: CASSFRQGAQPQHF. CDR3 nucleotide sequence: TGTGCCAGCAGTTTTCGACAGGGCGCTCAGCCCCAGCATTTT.

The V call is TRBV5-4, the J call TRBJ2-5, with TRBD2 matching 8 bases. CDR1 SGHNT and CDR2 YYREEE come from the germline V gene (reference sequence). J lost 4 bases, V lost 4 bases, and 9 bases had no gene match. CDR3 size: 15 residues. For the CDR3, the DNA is TGTGCCAGCAGCGTACGGGGGGGCCTCTCAGAGACCCAGTACTTC. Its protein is CASSVRGGLSETQYF.

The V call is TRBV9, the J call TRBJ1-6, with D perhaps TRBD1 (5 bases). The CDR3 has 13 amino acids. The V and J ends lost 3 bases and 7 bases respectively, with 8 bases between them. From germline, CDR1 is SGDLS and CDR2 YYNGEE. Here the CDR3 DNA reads TGTGCCAGCAGCGGGGACGGAAATTCACCCCTCCACTTT. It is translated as CASSGDGNSPLHF.

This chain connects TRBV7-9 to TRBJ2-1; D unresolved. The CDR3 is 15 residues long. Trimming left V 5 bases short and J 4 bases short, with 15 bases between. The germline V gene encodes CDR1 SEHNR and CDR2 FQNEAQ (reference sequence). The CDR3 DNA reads TGTGCCAGCAGCCCCGTATTTCAAGGGTACAATGAGCAGTTCTTC. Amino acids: CASSPVFQGYNEQFF.

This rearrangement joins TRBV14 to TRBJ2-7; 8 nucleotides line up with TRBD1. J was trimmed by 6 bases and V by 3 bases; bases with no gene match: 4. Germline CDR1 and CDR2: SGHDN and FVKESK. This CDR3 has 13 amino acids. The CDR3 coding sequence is TGTGCCAGCAGCCACCTAGGACAGGGCGAGCAGTACTTC. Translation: CASSHLGQGEQYF.

CDR3 nucleotides: TGTGCTAGCAGACCTAGCGGGTACAATGAGCAGTTCTTC. Amino acid sequence: CASRPSGYNEQFF. The J gene is TRBJ2-1, the V gene TRBV12-5; 8 bases are shared with TRBD2. The CDR3 runs to 13 residues. Germline trimming cut 9 bases from V and 4 bases from J; bases unmatched to any gene: 5. Germline V gene data show CDR1 as LGHNT and CDR2 as FRNRAP.

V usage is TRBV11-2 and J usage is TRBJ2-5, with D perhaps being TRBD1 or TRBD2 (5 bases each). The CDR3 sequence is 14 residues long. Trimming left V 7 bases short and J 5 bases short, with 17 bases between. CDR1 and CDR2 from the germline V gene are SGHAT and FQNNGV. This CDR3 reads CASTFLGDGETQYF. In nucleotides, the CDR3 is TGTGCCAGCACCTTCCTAGGGGACGGGGAGACCCAGTACTTC.

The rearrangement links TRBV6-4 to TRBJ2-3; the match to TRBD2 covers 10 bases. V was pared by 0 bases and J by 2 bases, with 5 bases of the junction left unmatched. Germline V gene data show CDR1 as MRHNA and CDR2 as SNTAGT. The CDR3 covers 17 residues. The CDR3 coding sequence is TGTGCCAGCAGTGACTCGAATAGCGGGGGGAACACAGATACGCAGTATTTT. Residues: CASSDSNSGGNTDTQYF.

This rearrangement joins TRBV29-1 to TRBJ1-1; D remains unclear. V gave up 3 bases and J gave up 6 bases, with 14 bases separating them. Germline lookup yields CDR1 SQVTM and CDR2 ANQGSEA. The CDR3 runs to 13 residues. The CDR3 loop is CSVDISENPEAFF. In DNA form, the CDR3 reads TGCAGCGTTGACATTTCCGAAAACCCTGAAGCTTTCTTT.

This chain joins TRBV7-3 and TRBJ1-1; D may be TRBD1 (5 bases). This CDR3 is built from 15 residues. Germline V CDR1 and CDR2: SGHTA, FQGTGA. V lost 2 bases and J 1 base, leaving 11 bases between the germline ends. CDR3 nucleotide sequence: TGTGCCAGCAGCTTAGGCGGGACGGAGAACACTGAAGCTTTCTTT. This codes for CASSLGGTENTEAFF.

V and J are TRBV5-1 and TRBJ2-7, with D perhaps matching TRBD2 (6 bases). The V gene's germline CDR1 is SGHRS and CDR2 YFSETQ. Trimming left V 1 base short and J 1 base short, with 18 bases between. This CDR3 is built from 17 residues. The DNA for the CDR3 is TGCGCCAGCAGCTTGACGGGGGTTAAAGTCCTTTCCTACGAGCAGTACTTC. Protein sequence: CASSLTGVKVLSYEQYF.

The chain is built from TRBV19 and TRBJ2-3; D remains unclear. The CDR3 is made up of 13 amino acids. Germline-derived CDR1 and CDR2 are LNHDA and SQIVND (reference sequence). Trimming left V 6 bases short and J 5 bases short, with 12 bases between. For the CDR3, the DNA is TGTGCCAGTAGCTACCTTGACGGAGATACGCAGTATTTT. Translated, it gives CASSYLDGDTQYF. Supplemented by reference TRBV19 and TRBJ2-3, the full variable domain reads DGGITQSPKYLFRKEGQNVTLSCEQNLNHDAMYWYRQDPGQGLRLIYYSQIVNDFQKGDIAEGYSVSREKKESFPLTVTSAQKNPTAFYLCASSYLDGDTQYFGPGTRLTVL.

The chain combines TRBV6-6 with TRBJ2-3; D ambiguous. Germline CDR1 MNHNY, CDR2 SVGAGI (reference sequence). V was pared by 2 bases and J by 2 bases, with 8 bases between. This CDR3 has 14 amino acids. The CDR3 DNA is TGTGCCAGCAGTTACGTGGCTACCACAGATACGCAGTATTTT. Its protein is CASSYVATTDTQYF.

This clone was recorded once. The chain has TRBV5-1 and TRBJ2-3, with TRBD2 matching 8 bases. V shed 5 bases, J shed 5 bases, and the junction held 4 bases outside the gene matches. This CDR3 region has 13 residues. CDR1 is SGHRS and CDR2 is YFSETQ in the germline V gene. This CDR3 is CASREAGEDTQYF. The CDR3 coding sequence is TGCGCCAGCAGGGAAGCGGGGGAAGATACGCAGTATTTT.

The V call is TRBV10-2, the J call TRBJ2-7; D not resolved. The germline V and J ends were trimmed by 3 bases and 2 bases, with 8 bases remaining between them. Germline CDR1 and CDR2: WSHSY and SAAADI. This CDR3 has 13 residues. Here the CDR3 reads CASSDPGTYEQYF. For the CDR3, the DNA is TGCGCCAGCAGTGATCCGGGCACCTACGAGCAGTACTTC.

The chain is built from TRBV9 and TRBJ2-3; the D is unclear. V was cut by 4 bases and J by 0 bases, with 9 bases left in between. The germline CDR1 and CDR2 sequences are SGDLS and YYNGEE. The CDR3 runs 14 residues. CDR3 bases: TGTGCCAGCAGCCCCGACGGGAGCACAGATACGCAGTATTTT. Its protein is CASSPDGSTDTQYF.